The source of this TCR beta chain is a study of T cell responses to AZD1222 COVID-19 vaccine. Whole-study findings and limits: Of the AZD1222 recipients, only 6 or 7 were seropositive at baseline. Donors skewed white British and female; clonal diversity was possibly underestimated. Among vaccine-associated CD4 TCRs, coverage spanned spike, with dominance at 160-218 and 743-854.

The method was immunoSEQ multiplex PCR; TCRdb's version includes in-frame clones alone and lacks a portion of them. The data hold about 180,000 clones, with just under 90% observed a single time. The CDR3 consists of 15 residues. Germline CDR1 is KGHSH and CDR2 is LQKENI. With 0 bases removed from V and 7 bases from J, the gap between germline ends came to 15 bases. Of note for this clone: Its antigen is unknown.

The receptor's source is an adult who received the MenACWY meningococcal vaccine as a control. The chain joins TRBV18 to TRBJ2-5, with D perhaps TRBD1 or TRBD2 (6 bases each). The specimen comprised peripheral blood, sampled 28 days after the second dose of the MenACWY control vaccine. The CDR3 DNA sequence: TGTGCCAGCTCACCACCGGGCGGACTACAGGGGACCCAGTACTTC. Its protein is CASSPPGGLQGTQYF. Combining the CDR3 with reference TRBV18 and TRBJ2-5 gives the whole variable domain NAGVMQNPRHLVRRRGQEARLRCSPMKGHSHVYWYRQLPEEGLKFMVYLQKENIIDESGMPKERFSAEFPKEGPSILRIQQVVRGDSAAYFCASSPPGGLQGTQYFGPGTRLLVL.